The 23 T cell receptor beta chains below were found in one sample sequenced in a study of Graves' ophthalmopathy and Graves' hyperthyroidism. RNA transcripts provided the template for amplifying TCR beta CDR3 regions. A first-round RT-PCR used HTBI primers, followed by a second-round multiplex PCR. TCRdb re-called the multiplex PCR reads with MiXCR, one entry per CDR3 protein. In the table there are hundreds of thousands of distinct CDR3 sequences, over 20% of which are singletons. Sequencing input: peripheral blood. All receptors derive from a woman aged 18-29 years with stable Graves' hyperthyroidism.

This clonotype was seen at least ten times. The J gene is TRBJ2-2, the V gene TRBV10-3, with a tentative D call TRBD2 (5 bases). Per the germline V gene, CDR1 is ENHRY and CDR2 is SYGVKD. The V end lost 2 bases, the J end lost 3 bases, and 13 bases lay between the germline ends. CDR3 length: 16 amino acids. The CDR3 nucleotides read TGTGCCATCAGTGAGATGAGGGTGGGATACACCGGGGAGCTGTTTTTT. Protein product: CAISEMRVGYTGELFF.

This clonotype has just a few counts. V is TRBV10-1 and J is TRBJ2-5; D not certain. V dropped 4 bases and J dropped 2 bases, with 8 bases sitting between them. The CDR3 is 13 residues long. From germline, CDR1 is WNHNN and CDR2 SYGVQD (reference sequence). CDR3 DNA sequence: TGCGCCAGCAGTGCCGACAAACAAGAGACCCAGTACTTC. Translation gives CASSADKQETQYF.

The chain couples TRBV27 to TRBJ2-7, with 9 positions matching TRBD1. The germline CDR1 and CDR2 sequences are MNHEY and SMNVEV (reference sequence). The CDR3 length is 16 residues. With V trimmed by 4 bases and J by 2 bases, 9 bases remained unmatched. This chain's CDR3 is CASSYDGDRATYEQYF. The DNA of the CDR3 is TGTGCCAGCAGTTACGACGGGGACAGGGCGACCTACGAGCAGTACTTC.

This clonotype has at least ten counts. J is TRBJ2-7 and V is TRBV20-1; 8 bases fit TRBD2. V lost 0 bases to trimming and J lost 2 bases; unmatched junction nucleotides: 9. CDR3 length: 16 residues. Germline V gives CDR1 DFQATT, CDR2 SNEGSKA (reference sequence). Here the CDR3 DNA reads TGCAGTGCTAGAGATGTGGTAGCGGGAACCCCCTACGAGCAGTACTTC. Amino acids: CSARDVVAGTPYEQYF.

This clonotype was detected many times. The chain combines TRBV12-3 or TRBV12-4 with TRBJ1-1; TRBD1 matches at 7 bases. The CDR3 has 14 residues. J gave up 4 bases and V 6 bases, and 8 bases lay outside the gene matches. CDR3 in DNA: TGTGCCAGCAGCTCTCAGGGGGTAAGCACTGAAGCTTTCTTT. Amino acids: CASSSQGVSTEAFF.

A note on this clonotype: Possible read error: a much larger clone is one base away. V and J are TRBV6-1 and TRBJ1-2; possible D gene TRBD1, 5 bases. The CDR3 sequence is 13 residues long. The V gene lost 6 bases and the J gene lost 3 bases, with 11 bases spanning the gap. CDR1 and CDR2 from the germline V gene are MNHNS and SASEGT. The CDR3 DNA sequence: TGTGCCAGCAGCCCCAGGGAGGACTATGGCTACACCTTC. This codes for CASSPREDYGYTF.

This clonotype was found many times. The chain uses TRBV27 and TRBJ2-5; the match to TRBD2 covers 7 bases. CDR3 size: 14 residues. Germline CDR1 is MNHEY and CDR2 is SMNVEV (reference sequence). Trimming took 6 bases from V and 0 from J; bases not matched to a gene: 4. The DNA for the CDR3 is TGTGCCAGCAGCATTAGCGGGTACCAAGAGACCCAGTACTTC. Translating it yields CASSISGYQETQYF.

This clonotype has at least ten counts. Here the CDR3 DNA reads TGCAGTGCTATGGGCCCCTCCTACGGCGGGAGAAGAGAGACCCAGTACTTC. Its protein is CSAMGPSYGGRRETQYF. The chain employs TRBV20-1 and TRBJ2-5, with TRBD2 identical over 7 bases. Germline lookup yields CDR1 DFQATT and CDR2 SNEGSKA (reference sequence). The trim removed 4 bases at V and 4 bases at J, leaving 18 bases unmatched. CDR3 length equals 17 residues.

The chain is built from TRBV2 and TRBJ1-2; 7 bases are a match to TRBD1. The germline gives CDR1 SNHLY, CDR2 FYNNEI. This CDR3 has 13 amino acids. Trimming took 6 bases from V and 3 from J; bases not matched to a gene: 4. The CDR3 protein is CASSPGTDYGYTF. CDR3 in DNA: TGTGCCAGCAGCCCAGGGACAGACTATGGCTACACCTTC.

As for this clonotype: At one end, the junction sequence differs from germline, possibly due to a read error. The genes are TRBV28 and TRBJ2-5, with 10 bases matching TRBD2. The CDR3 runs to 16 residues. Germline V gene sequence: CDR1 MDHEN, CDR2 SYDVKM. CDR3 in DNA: TGTGCCAGCAGTCCAATAGGACTAGCGGAGCAAGAGACTCAGTACTTC. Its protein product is CASSPIGLAEQETQYF. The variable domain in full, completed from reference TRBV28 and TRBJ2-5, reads DVKVTQSSRYLVKRTGEKVFLECVQDMDHENMFWYRQDPGLGLRLIYFSYDVKMKEKGDIPEGYSVSREKKERFSLILESASTNQTSMYLCASSPIGLAEQETQYFGPGTRLLVL.

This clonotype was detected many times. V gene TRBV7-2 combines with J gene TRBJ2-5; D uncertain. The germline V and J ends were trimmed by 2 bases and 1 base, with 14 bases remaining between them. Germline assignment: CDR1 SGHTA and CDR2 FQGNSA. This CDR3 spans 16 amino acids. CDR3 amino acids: CASSLNLRSAQETQYF. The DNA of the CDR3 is TGTGCCAGCAGCTTAAATCTTAGGTCAGCCCAAGAGACCCAGTACTTC.

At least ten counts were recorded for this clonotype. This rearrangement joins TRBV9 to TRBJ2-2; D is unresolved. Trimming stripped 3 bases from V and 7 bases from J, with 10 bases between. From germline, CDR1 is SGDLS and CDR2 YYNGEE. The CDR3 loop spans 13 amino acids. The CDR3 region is CASSGTLGGELFF. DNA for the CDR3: TGTGCCAGCAGCGGGACGCTGGGCGGGGAGCTGTTTTTT.

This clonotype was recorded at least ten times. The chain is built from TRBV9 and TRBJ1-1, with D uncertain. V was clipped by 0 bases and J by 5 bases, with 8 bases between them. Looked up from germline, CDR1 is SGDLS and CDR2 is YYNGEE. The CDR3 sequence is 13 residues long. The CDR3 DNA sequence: TGTGCCAGCAGCGTAGCCCTGGGGACTGAAGCTTTCTTT. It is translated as CASSVALGTEAFF. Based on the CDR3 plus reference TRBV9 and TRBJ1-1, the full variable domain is DSGVTQTPKHLITATGQRVTLRCSPRSGDLSVYWYQQSLDQGLQFLIQYYNGEERAKGNILERFSAQQFPDLHSELNLSSLELGDSALYFCASSVALGTEAFFGQGTRLTVV.

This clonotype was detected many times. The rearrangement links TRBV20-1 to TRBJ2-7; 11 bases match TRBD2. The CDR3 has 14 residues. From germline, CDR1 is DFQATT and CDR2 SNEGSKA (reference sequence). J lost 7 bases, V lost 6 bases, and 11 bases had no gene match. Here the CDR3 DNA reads TGCAGTGCGGAGACTAGCGGGGCCTCTCGTGAGCAGTACTTC. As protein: CSAETSGASREQYF.

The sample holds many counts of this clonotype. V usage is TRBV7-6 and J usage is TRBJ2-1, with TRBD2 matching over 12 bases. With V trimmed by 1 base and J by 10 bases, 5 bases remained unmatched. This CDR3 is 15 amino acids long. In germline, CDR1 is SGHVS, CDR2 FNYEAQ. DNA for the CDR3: TGTGCCAGCAGCTTAGGTCTAGCGGGAGGGGGAGAGCAGTTCTTC. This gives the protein CASSLGLAGGGEQFF. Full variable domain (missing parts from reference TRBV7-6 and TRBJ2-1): GAGVSQSPRYKVTKRGQDVALRCDPISGHVSLYWYRQALGQGPEFLTYFNYEAQQDKSGLPNDRFSAERPEGSISTLTIQRTEQRDSAMYRCASSLGLAGGGEQFFGPGTRLTVL.

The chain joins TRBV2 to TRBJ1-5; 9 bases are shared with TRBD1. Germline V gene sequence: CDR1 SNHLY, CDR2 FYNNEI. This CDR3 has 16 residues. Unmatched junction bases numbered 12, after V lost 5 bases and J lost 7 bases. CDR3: CASSRYGTGTYQPQHF. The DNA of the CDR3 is TGTGCCAGCAGTCGATACGGGACAGGGACTTACCAGCCCCAGCATTTT.

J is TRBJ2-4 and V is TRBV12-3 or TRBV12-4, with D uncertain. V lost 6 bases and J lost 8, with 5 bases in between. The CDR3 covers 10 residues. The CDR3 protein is CASSGHIQYF. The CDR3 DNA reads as TGTGCCAGCAGCGGACACATTCAGTACTTC.

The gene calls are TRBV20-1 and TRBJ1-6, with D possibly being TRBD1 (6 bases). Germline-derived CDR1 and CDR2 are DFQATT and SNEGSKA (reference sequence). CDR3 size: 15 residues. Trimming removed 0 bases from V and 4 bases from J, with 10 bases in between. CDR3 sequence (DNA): TGCAGTGCTAGAGAGGGGGGCGGTTATAATTCACCCCTCCACTTT. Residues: CSAREGGGYNSPLHF.

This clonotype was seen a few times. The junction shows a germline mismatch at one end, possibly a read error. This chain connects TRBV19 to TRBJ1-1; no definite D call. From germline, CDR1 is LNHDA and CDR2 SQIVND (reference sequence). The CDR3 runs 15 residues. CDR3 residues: CVSSISAYGFTEAFF. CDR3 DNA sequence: TGTGTCAGTAGTATCTCGGCCTACGGGTTTACTGAAGCTTTCTTT.

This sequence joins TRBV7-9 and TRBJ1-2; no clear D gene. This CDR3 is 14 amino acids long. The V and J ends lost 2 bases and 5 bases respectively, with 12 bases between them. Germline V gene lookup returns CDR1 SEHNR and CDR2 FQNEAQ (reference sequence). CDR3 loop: CASSLRRQKYGYTF. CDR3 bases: TGTGCCAGCAGCTTACGAAGGCAGAAGTATGGCTACACCTTC.

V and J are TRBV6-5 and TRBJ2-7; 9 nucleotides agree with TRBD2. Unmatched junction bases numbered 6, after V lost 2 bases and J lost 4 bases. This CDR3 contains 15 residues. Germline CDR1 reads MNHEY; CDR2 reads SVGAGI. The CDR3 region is CASSYGSGRSYEQYF. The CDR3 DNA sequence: TGTGCCAGCAGTTACGGTAGCGGGAGATCTTACGAGCAGTACTTC.

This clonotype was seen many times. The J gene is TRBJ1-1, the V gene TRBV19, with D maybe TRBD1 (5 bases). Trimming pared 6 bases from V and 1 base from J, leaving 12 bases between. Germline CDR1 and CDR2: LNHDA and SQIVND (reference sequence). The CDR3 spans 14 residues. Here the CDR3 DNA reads TGTGCCAGTAGCCAATGGGGGGGGAACACTGAAGCTTTCTTT. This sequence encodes CASSQWGGNTEAFF.

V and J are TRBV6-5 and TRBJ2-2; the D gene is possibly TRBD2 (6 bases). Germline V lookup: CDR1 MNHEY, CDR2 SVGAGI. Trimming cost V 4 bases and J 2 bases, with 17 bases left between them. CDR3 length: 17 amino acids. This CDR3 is CASSSRPGLRNTGELFF. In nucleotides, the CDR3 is TGTGCCAGCAGTTCCCGACCGGGACTGAGAAACACCGGGGAGCTGTTTTTT.